One and the same sample provided the 7 T cell receptor beta chains below, sequenced in a study of follicular helper T cells after annual influenza vaccination. The time point is: 2015-2016 season, 7 days after influenza vaccination. Some clones are missing from TCRdb's copy, which holds only in-frame ones; the method was immunoSEQ multiplex PCR. This table has 5,500 to 7,000 clones, nearly 90% appearing once. This material consisted of CXCR5+ CD38- circulating T follicular helper cells from blood, taken 7 days after influenza vaccination. Stated subset: circulating Tfh, non-naive CD4+CXCR5+PD-1+ (ICOS+CD38+ or ICOS-CD38-). The receptors were gathered from an adult who received the influenza vaccine.

The rearrangement links TRBV5-1 to TRBJ2-7; D may be TRBD2 (7 bases). There are 14 residues in the CDR3. The ends were cut back, 0 bases at V and 5 bases at J, with 12 bases in the middle. From germline, CDR1 is SGHRS and CDR2 YFSETQ. CDR3 loop: CASSLEGGINEQYV. The CDR3 nucleotides are TGCGCCAGCAGCTTGGAGGGGGGGATCAACGAGCAGTACGTC.

For this clone: This sample also contains other DNA sequences that code for the same CDR3. V and J are TRBV5-1 and TRBJ1-2; 8 positions match TRBD1. Germline CDR1 SGHRS, CDR2 YFSETQ. V shed 0 bases and J 8 bases; nucleotides not matched to a gene: 9. This CDR3 spans 15 amino acids. CDR3 protein: CASSLVAGGQGGYTF. CDR3 nucleotide sequence: TGCGCCAGCAGCTTGGTGGCAGGGGGCCAGGGGGGCTACACCTTC.

This chain uses TRBV27 with TRBJ2-5; unclear D gene. This CDR3 is 13 amino acids long. Trimming took off 2 bases at V and 5 bases at J, with 9 bases between the two ends. Germline values: CDR1 MNHEY, CDR2 SMNVEV (reference sequence). The CDR3 reads CASSLPARETQYF. CDR3 DNA: TGTGCCAGCAGTTTACCGGCCAGGGAGACCCAGTACTTC.

The rearrangement uses TRBV29-1 and TRBJ1-4, with a possible D match to TRBD1 (5 bases). CDR3 length: 13 residues. Trimming took off 6 bases at V and 7 bases at J, with 15 bases between the two ends. Per germline, CDR1 SQVTM and CDR2 ANQGSEA. CDR3: CSVIQGGGEKLFF. CDR3 DNA: TGCAGCGTCATCCAGGGTGGTGGTGAAAAACTGTTTTTT. The whole variable domain, remainder taken from reference TRBV29-1 and TRBJ1-4, is SAVISQKPSRDICQRGTSLTIQCQVDSQVTMMFWYRQQPGQSLTLIATANQGSEATYESGFVIDKFPISRPNLTFSTLTVSNMSPEDSSIYLCSVIQGGGEKLFFGSGTQLSVL.

This clone was recorded only once. V and J are TRBV30 and TRBJ2-1; D is unclear. Trimming shortened V by 2 bases and J by 6 bases, and 8 bases separated the two germline ends. This CDR3 contains 12 residues. Looked up from germline, CDR1 is GTSNPN and CDR2 is SVGIG (reference sequence). Here the CDR3 reads CAWSFQRNEQFF. Written as DNA, the CDR3 is TGTGCCTGGAGTTTCCAGCGCAATGAGCAGTTCTTC.

In its sample, this clone was seen once. This chain joins TRBV5-1 and TRBJ2-1; TRBD2 might be the D (6 bases). Trimming removed 0 bases at V and 2 bases at J, with 9 bases between. The CDR3 length is 15 residues. CDR1 is SGHRS and CDR2 is YFSETQ in the germline V gene. CDR3 DNA: TGCGCCAGCAGCTTGGTAGGGGAGGCCTACAATGAGCAGTTCTTC. Its protein product is CASSLVGEAYNEQFF.

The J gene is TRBJ2-3, the V gene TRBV19; possibly TRBD1 for D (5 bases). The CDR3 is made up of 16 amino acids. Germline loops: CDR1 LNHDA, CDR2 SQIVND (reference sequence). The germline V and J ends were trimmed by 5 bases and 4 bases, with 19 bases remaining between them. The CDR3 bases are TGTGCCAGTAGTCCCGTGCCCCTAGGGGTTGCAGATACGCAGTATTTT. Translating it yields CASSPVPLGVADTQYF.